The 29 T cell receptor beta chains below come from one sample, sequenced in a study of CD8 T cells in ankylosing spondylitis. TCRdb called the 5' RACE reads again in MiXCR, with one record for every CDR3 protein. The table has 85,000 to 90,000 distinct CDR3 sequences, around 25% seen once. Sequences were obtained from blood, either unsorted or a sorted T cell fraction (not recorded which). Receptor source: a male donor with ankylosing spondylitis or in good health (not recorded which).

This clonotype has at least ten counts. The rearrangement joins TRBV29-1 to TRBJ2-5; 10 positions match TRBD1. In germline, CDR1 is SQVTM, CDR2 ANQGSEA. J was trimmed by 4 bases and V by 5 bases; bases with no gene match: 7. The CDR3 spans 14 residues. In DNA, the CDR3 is TGCAGCGTTCGCCCGACAGGGGGCAGAGAGACCCAGTACTTC. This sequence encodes CSVRPTGGRETQYF.

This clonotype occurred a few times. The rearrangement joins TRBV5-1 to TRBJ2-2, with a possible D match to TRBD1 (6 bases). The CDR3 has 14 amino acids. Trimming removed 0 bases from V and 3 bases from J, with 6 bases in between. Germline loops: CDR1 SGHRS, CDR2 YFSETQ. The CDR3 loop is CASSLAGDTGELFF. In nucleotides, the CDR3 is TGCGCCAGCAGCTTGGCAGGGGACACCGGGGAGCTGTTTTTT.

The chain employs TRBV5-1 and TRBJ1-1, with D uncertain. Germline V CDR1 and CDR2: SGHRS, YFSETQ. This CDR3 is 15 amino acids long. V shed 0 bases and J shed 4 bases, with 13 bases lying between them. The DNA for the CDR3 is TGCGCCAGCAGCTTGGTCGTGGGCCGGGGCACTGAAGCTTTCTTT. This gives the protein CASSLVVGRGTEAFF.

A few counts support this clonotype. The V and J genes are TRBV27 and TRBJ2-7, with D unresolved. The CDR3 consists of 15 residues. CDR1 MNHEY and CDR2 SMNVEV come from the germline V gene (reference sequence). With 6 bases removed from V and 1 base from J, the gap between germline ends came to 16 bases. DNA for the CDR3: TGTGCCAGCAGAGATACCTCCGTGGGGTCCTACGAGCAGTACTTC. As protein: CASRDTSVGSYEQYF.

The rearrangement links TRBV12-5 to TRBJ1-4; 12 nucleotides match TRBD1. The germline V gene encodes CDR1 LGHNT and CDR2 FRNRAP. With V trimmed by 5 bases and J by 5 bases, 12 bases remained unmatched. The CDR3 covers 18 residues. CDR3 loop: CASGPRDRGRNQNEKLFF. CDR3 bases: TGTGCTAGTGGTCCTCGGGACAGGGGGCGGAACCAGAATGAAAAACTGTTTTTT.

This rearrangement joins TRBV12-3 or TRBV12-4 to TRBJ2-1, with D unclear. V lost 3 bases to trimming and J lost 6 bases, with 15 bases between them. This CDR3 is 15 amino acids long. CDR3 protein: CASSFGRRMGNEQFF. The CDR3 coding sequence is TGTGCCAGCAGTTTTGGACGGCGAATGGGCAATGAGCAGTTCTTC.

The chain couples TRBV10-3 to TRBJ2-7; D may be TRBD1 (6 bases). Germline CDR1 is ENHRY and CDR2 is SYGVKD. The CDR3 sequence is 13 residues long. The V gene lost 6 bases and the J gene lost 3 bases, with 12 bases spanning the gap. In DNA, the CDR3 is TGTGCCATCAGGGGGTCGGACAGCTACGAGCAGTACTTC. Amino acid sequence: CAIRGSDSYEQYF.

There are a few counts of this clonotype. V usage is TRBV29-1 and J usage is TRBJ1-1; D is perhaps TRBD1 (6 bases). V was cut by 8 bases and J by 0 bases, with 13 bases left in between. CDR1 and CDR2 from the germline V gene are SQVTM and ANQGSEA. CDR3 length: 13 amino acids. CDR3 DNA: TGCAGCCTGGGGGCCACCATGAACACTGAAGCTTTCTTT. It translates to CSLGATMNTEAFF. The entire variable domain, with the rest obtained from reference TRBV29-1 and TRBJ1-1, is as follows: SAVISQKPSRDICQRGTSLTIQCQVDSQVTMMFWYRQQPGQSLTLIATANQGSEATYESGFVIDKFPISRPNLTFSTLTVSNMSPEDSSIYLCSLGATMNTEAFFGQGTRLTVV.

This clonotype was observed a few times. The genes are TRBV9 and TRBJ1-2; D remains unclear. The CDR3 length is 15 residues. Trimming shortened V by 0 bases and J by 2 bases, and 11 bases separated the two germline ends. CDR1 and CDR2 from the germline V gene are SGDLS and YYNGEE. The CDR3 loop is CASSVEGVRNYGYTF. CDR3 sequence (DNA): TGTGCCAGCAGCGTAGAGGGCGTCAGAAACTATGGCTACACCTTC.

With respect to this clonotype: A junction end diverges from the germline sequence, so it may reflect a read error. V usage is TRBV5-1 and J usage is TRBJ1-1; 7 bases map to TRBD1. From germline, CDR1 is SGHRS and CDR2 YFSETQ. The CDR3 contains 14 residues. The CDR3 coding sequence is TGCGCCATCAGCCACCGGGACAGATACACTGAAGCTTTCTTT. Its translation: CAISHRDRYTEAFF.

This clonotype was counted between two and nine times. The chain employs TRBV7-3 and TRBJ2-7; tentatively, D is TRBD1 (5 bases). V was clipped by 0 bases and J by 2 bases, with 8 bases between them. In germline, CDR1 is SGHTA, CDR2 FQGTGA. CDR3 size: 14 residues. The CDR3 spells CASSLTVGAYEQYF. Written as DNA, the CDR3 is TGTGCCAGCAGCTTAACGGTAGGGGCCTACGAGCAGTACTTC.

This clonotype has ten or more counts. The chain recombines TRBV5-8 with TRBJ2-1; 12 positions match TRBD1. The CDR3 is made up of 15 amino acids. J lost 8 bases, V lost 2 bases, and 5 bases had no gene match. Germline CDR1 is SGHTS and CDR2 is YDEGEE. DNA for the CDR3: TGTGCCAGCAGCTTCGAAGGGACAGGGGGCGATGAGCAGTTCTTC. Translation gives CASSFEGTGGDEQFF.

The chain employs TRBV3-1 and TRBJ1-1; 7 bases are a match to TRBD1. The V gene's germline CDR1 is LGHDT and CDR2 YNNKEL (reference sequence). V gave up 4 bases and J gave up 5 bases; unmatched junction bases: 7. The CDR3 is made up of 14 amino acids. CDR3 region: CASSPTGRWTEAFF. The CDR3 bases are TGTGCCAGCAGCCCGACAGGGCGATGGACTGAAGCTTTCTTT.

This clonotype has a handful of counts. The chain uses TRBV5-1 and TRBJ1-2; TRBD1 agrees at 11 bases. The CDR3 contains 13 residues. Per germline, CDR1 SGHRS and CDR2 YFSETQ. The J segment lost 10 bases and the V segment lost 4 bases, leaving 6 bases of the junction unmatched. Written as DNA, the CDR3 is TGCGCCAGCAGCCCGGGACAGGGGGAGATCTACACCTTC. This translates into CASSPGQGEIYTF.

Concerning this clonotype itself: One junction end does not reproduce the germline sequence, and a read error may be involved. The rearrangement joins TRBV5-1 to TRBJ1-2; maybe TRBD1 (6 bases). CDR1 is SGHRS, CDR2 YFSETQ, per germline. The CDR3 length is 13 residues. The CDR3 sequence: CASSYDRLYGFTF. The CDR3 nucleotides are TGCGCCAGCAGCTACGACAGGCTATATGGCTTCACCTTC.

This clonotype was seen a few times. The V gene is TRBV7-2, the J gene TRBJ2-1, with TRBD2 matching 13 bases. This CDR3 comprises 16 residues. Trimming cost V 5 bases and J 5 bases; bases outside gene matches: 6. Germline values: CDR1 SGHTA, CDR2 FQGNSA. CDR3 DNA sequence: TGTGCCAGCAGCCCACAAGGACTAGCGGGGGACAATGAGCAGTTCTTC. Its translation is CASSPQGLAGDNEQFF.

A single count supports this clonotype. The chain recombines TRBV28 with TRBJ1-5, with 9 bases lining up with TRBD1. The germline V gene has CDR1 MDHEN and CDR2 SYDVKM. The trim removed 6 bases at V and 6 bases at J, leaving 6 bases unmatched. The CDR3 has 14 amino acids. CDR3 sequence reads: CASRGQGTVQPQHF. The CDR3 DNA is TGTGCCAGCAGAGGACAGGGGACGGTTCAGCCCCAGCATTTT.

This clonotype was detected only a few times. The CDR3 protein is CSAGLAGRQDTQYF. The DNA for the CDR3 is TGCAGCGCCGGACTAGCGGGGCGTCAAGATACGCAGTATTTT. The rearrangement uses TRBV20-1 and TRBJ2-3, with 12 bases fitting TRBD2. This CDR3 is built from 14 residues. Per germline, CDR1 DFQATT and CDR2 SNEGSKA (reference sequence).

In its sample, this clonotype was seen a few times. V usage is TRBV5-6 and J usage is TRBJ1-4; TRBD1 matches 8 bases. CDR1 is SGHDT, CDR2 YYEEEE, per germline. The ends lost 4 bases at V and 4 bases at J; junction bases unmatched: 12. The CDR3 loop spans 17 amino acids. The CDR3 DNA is TGTGCCAGCAGCCTATCCGGGACAGGAGAACTTAATGAAAAACTGTTTTTT. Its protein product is CASSLSGTGELNEKLFF. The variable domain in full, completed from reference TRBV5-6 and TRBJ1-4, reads DAGVTQSPTHLIKTRGQQVTLRCSPKSGHDTVSWYQQALGQGPQFIFQYYEEEERQRGNFPDRFSGHQFPNYSSELNVNALLLGDSALYLCASSLSGTGELNEKLFFGSGTQLSVL.

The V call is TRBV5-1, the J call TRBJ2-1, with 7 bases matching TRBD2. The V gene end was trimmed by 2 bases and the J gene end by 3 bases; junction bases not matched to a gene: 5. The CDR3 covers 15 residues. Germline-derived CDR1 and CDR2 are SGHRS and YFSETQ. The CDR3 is CASSLPAGNYNEQFF. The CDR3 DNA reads TGCGCCAGCAGCTTACCAGCGGGAAACTACAATGAGCAGTTCTTC.

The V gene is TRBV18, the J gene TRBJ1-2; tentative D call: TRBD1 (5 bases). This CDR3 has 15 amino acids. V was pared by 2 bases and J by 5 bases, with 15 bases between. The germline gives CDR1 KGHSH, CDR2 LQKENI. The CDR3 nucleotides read TGTGCCAGCTCACCATCGGGCAGGGTAGGGTATGGCTACACCTTC. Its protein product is CASSPSGRVGYGYTF. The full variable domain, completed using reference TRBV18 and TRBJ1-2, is NAGVMQNPRHLVRRRGQEARLRCSPMKGHSHVYWYRQLPEEGLKFMVYLQKENIIDESGMPKERFSAEFPKEGPSILRIQQVVRGDSAAYFCASSPSGRVGYGYTFGSGTRLTVV.

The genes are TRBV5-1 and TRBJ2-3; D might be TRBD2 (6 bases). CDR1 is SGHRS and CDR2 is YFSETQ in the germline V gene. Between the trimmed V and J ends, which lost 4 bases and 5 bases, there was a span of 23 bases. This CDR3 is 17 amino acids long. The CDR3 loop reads CASSRKFFRETGDTQYF. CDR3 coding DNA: TGCGCCAGCAGCCGAAAATTCTTCCGGGAGACGGGAGATACGCAGTATTTT.

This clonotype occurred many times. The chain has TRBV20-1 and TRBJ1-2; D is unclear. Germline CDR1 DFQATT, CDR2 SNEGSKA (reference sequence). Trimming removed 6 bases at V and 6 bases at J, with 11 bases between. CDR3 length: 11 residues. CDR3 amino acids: CSAEDGNGYTF. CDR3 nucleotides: TGCAGTGCAGAGGACGGGAATGGCTACACCTTC.

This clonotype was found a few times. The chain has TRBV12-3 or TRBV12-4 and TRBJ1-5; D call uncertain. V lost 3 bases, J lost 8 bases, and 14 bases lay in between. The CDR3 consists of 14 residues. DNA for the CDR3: TGTGCCAGCAGTTTGATAGGGTATAGAGAGCCCCAGCATTTT. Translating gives CASSLIGYREPQHF.

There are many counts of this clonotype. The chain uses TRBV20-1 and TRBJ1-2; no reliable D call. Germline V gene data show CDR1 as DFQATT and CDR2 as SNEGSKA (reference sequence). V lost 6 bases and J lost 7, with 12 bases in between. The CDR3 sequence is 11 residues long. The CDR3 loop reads CSADLPPGYTF. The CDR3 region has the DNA TGCAGTGCCGATCTTCCCCCTGGCTACACCTTC.

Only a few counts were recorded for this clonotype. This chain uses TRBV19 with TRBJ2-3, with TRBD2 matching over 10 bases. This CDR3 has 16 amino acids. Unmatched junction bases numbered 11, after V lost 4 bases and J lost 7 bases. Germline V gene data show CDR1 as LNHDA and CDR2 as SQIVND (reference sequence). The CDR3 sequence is CASSTTSGGGLNTQYF. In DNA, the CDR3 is TGTGCCAGTAGTACCACCAGCGGGGGGGGGCTAAATACGCAGTATTTT. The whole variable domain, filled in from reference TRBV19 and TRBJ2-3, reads DGGITQSPKYLFRKEGQNVTLSCEQNLNHDAMYWYRQDPGQGLRLIYYSQIVNDFQKGDIAEGYSVSREKKESFPLTVTSAQKNPTAFYLCASSTTSGGGLNTQYFGPGTRLTVL.

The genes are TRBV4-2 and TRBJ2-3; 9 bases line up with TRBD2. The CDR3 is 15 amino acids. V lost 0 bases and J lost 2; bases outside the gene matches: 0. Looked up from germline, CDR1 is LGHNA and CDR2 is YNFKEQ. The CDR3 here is CASSQEGLATDTQYF. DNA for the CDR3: TGTGCCAGCAGCCAAGAGGGACTAGCCACAGATACGCAGTATTTT.

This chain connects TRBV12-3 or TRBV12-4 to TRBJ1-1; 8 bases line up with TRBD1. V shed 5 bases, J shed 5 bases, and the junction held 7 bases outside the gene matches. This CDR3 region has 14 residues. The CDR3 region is CASSLGQGFTEAFF. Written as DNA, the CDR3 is TGTGCCAGCAGTCTAGGACAGGGTTTTACTGAAGCTTTCTTT.

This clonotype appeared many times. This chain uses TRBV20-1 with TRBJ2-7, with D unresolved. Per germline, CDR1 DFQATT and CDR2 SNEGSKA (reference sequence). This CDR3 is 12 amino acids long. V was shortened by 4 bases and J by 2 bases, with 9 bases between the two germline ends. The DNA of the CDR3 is TGCAGTGCTACGTTAGGGACCTACGAGCAGTACTTC. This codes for CSATLGTYEQYF.